These 7 T cell receptor beta chains originate from one sample sequenced in a study of CD8 T cells in ankylosing spondylitis. From the 5' RACE reads, TCRdb called clonotypes with MiXCR, one entry per CDR3 protein. Of more than 250,000 distinct CDR3 sequences in the sample, under 14% were seen once. Sequenced input: blood, either unsorted or a sorted T cell fraction (not recorded which). Receptors originate from a female donor with ankylosing spondylitis or in good health (not recorded which).

This clonotype was found many times. The chain employs TRBV7-9 and TRBJ2-7; 10 bases map to TRBD2. The length of the CDR3 is 17 residues. Per germline, CDR1 SEHNR and CDR2 FQNEAQ (reference sequence). J was trimmed by 6 bases and V by 5 bases; bases with no gene match: 16. The CDR3 nucleotides read TGTGCCAGCAGCCGCCCGACGATCCTAGCGGGAGCGTCCGAGCAGTACTTC. Its translation: CASSRPTILAGASEQYF.

This clonotype was picked up a small number of times. CDR3 amino acids: CASRRQLGQNTEAFF. The CDR3 coding sequence is TGTGCCAGCAGGCGACAACTGGGACAGAACACTGAAGCTTTCTTT. V and J are TRBV12-3 or TRBV12-4 and TRBJ1-1, with D possibly being TRBD1 (6 bases). V gave up 6 bases and J gave up 1 base, with 15 bases separating them. The CDR3 runs 15 residues.

The chain couples TRBV6-1 to TRBJ2-1, with D possibly being TRBD1 or TRBD2 (6 bases each). Germline values: CDR1 MNHNS, CDR2 SASEGT. V was clipped by 6 bases and J by 8 bases, with 26 bases between them. The CDR3 consists of 17 residues. CDR3 sequence: CASSRSRGDTFGYEQFF. The CDR3 DNA reads as TGTGCCAGCAGCCGCTCCCGCGGGGACACTTTTGGGTATGAGCAGTTCTTC.

The chain combines TRBV6-5 with TRBJ2-1; D perhaps matches TRBD1 (5 bases). From germline, CDR1 is MNHEY and CDR2 SVGAGI. This CDR3 region has 14 residues. V gave up 2 bases and J gave up 7 bases, with 12 bases separating them. The CDR3 nucleotides read TGTGCCAGCAGTTACCTACAGGCAACAAATGAGCAGTTCTTC. As protein: CASSYLQATNEQFF.

This clonotype came up many times. The chain couples TRBV5-1 to TRBJ2-2; 8 bases fit TRBD1. Unmatched junction bases numbered 3, after V lost 3 bases and J lost 5 bases. The CDR3 is 14 residues long. Germline V lookup: CDR1 SGHRS, CDR2 YFSETQ. The CDR3 here is CASSYGQGTGELFF. The CDR3, as DNA: TGCGCCAGCAGCTACGGACAGGGAACCGGGGAGCTGTTTTTT.

The CDR3 nucleotides are TGCAGCGTCGGAATTGGGGCCCGGGAGCAGTACTTC. It yields the protein CSVGIGAREQYF. The chain links TRBV29-1 to TRBJ2-7; TRBD1 might be the D (5 bases). Germline CDR1 and CDR2: SQVTM and ANQGSEA. This CDR3 spans 12 amino acids. The V end lost 6 bases, the J end lost 7 bases, and 16 bases lay between the germline ends.

In this sample, this clonotype turned up many times. This rearrangement joins TRBV11-2 to TRBJ2-7, with D possibly being TRBD1 or TRBD2 (5 bases each). V was pared by 1 base and J by 3 bases, with 13 bases between. CDR1 is SGHAT and CDR2 is FQNNGV in the germline V gene. The CDR3 runs to 15 residues. The CDR3 DNA reads as TGTGCCAGCAGCTTAGCGCAGGGAGCCATCTACGAGCAGTACTTC. It specifies CASSLAQGAIYEQYF.